This T cell receptor beta chain was recovered during a study of T cells in Graves' hyperthyroidism and ophthalmopathy. Overall study results and limits: Ophthalmopathy was separated from stable hyperthyroidism by a 13 V-J model.

Recently diagnosed hyperthyroidism of less than 2 months' duration affected patients aged 18 to 65. Clinical symptoms, serum thyroxine, TRAb, thyroid ultrasound and orbital computed tomography informed diagnoses. Fresh peripheral blood, 10 ml, yielded the PBMCs. RNA transcripts were the template for amplifying TCR beta CDR3 regions. HTBI primers drove first-round RT-PCR of the TCR CDR3. TCRdb re-called the multiplex PCR reads through MiXCR, storing one row per CDR3 protein. In the table there are approximately 610,000 distinct CDR3 sequences, 16% of which are singletons. Germline CDR1 SGDLS, CDR2 YYNGEE. The CDR3 contains 15 residues. J gave up 3 bases and V 3 bases, and 4 bases lay outside the gene matches. In the case of this clonotype: The antigen remains unidentified.

This chain connects TRBV9 to TRBJ2-2; 8 positions agree with TRBD2. This TCR was recovered from a woman in her late teens or twenties with Graves' hyperthyroidism. The sequenced sample consisted of blood. The CDR3, as DNA: TGTGCCAGCAGCGCCCGGGGGGGCCACACCGGGGAGCTGTTTTTT. This gives the protein CASSARGGHTGELFF.